This T cell receptor beta chain is from a study of beta chain features in type 1 diabetes. Turning to this clone: The antigen is unknown.

Study-wide points: The study found moderately but significantly shorter TCRB CDR3s in all four CD4+ subsets of Type 1 diabetes patients. High TCR expression in some cells could lead to their over-representation in cDNA sequencing. A potential influence of HLA type upon TCRB rearrangement remained unresolved herein.

CDR1 and CDR2 from the germline V gene are MNHEY and SMNVEV (reference sequence). This CDR3 is built from 15 residues. Trimming took 4 bases from V and 0 from J, leaving 10 bases between them. What was sequenced were expressed TCRB transcripts, since all of the isolated RNA had been reverse transcribed. Generated by immunoSEQ multiplex PCR, the TCRdb table keeps only in-frame clones and is missing some. Here the sample spans some 640,000 clones, over 13% being singletons. CD4+ cells of the naive, central memory, regulatory and stem cell-like memory types were sorted via CD45RO/CCR7/CD25/CD127/CD95/CD27. Populations obtained by sorting all exceeded 95% purity.

The chain joins TRBV27 to TRBJ1-3; possible D gene TRBD1, 6 bases. The sequence was collected from a man aged 18 to 29 with type 1 diabetes. What was sequenced was naive CD4+ T cells from blood. CDR3 sequence: CASSSRQDSGNTIYF. CDR3 nucleotide sequence: TGTGCCAGCAGTTCCCGACAGGACTCTGGAAACACCATATATTTT.